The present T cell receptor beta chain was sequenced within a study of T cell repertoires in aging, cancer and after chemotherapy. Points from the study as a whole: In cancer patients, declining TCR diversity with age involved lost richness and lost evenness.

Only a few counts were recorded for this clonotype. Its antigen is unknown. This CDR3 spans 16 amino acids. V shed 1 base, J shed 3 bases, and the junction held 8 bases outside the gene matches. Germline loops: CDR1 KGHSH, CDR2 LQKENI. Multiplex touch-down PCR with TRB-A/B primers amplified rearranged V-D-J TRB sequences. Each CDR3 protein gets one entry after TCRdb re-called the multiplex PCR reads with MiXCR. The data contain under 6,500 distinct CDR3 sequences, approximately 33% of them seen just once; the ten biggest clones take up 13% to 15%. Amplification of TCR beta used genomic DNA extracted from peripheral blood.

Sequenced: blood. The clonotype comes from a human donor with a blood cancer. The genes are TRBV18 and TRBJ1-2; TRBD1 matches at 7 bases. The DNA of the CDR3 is TGTGCCAGCTCACCACGACAGGGAGGGACGGACTATGGCTACACCTTC. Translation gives CASSPRQGGTDYGYTF. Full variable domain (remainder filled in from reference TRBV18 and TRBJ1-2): NAGVMQNPRHLVRRRGQEARLRCSPMKGHSHVYWYRQLPEEGLKFMVYLQKENIIDESGMPKERFSAEFPKEGPSILRIQQVVRGDSAAYFCASSPRQGGTDYGYTFGSGTRLTVV.